This T cell receptor beta chain is drawn from a study of T cell responses to AZD1222 COVID-19 vaccine. Whole-study context: The study pooled second doses at about 4 or about 12 weeks.

Here immunoSEQ multiplex PCR was the method, and the copy in TCRdb shows in-frame clones only, minus some. The table shows 100,000 or so clones, with 90% occurring only once. In regard to this clone: Its specificity is not known.

CDR1 and CDR2 (germline): LGHDT, YNNKEL (reference sequence). V was pared by 0 bases and J by 4 bases, with 10 bases between. This CDR3 region has 15 residues. Findings and limits, study-wide: Clonal diversity was possibly underestimated; the donors were predominantly white British and more often female. Targeting of unmutated variant regions was reportedly seen in nearly half of spike-specific TCRs.

The origin of this receptor is an adult in good health. The sequences come from peripheral blood, collected on day 0 of AZD1222 vaccination. This chain links TRBV3-1 (or the pseudogene TRBV3-2) with TRBJ2-1; unclear D gene. The CDR3 protein is CASSQDSGTYNEQFF. The CDR3 nucleotides read TGTGCCAGCAGCCAAGACTCCGGCACTTACAATGAGCAGTTCTTC.